The 25 T cell receptor beta chains given below trace back to one sample, sequenced in a study of blood T cell repertoires in COVID-19 (dated by TCRdb to 2019 to 2021). The library was obtained by the immunoSEQ multiplex PCR assay. Sourced from immuneACCESS, this table was stored by TCRdb with only in-frame sequences that have V and J called. A share of the clones is absent; for the studies checked, an unresolved V gene accounts for under half, and the remainder has no known explanation. Counted in this sample were 250,000 to 350,000 clones; 70% to 85% of them appeared once. Roughly 1.6% of the sample goes to the ten largest clones. The sequencing sample was made of peripheral blood. The receptors here all came from a human donor with COVID-19, enrolled during active disease. The donor label of this sample is uncertain.

The chain recombines TRBV9 with TRBJ2-3; 9 bases are a match to TRBD2. CDR3 size: 16 residues. V was clipped by 3 bases and J by 3 bases; unmatched bases: 8. In germline, CDR1 is SGDLS, CDR2 YYNGEE. The CDR3: CASSASGRLVTDTQYF. The CDR3 DNA reads TGTGCCAGCAGCGCGAGCGGGAGGTTAGTAACAGATACGCAGTATTTT.

The chain has TRBV9 and TRBJ2-2, with 7 bases identical to TRBD1. This CDR3 region has 14 residues. V dropped 2 bases and J dropped 5; count of bases not matched to a gene: 3. CDR1 and CDR2 (germline): SGDLS, YYNGEE. Here the CDR3 DNA reads TGTGCCAGCAGCGTGCAGACAGGGACCGGGGAGCTGTTTTTT. It is translated as CASSVQTGTGELFF.

The chain uses TRBV11-2 and TRBJ2-3, with 7 bases that match TRBD2. Germline V gene sequence: CDR1 SGHAT, CDR2 FQNNGV. Trimming took 1 base from V and 4 from J; bases not matched to a gene: 2. This CDR3 spans 14 amino acids. The chain's CDR3 is CASSLGRGADTQYF. The CDR3 DNA sequence: TGTGCCAGCAGCTTAGGACGGGGGGCAGATACGCAGTATTTT. The variable domain in full, with the rest retrieved from reference TRBV11-2 and TRBJ2-3, is EAGVAQSPRYKIIEKRQSVAFWCNPISGHATLYWYQQILGQGPKLLIQFQNNGVVDDSQLPKDRFSAERLKGVDSTLKIQPAKLEDSAVYLCASSLGRGADTQYFGPGTRLTVL.

The chain links TRBV19 to TRBJ2-7, with 9 bases aligning to TRBD2. The CDR3 totals 15 residues. Per germline, CDR1 LNHDA and CDR2 SQIVND (reference sequence). With 4 bases clipped from V and 1 base from J, the junction kept 5 bases outside the gene matches. The CDR3 nucleotides read TGTGCCAGTAGTAAAGGGACTAGCTTATCCTACGAGCAGTACTTC. It translates to CASSKGTSLSYEQYF. Supplemented by reference TRBV19 and TRBJ2-7, the full variable domain reads DGGITQSPKYLFRKEGQNVTLSCEQNLNHDAMYWYRQDPGQGLRLIYYSQIVNDFQKGDIAEGYSVSREKKESFPLTVTSAQKNPTAFYLCASSKGTSLSYEQYFGPGTRLTVT.

This clone came up once. The genes are TRBV14 and TRBJ1-1; the match to TRBD1 covers 7 bases. V gave up 5 bases and J gave up 1 base; unmatched junction bases: 7. Looked up from germline, CDR1 is SGHDN and CDR2 is FVKESK. CDR3 length: 15 residues. The CDR3 sequence: CASSLNRGRNTEAFF. DNA for the CDR3: TGTGCCAGCAGCTTAAACAGGGGCCGGAACACTGAAGCTTTCTTT.

V and J are TRBV5-8 and TRBJ2-7, with D possibly matching TRBD1 (6 bases). Germline V gene data show CDR1 as SGHTS and CDR2 as YDEGEE. V was clipped by 0 bases and J by 6 bases, with 16 bases between them. CDR3 length: 15 residues. CDR3 nucleotides: TGTGCCAGCAGCTTGGCAGGGGTTTCCACCGGCGAGCAGTACTTC. Protein product: CASSLAGVSTGEQYF.

The rearrangement joins TRBV5-1 to TRBJ2-3; possible D gene TRBD2, 5 bases. The ends were cut back, 0 bases at V and 2 bases at J, with 10 bases in the middle. The CDR3 consists of 15 residues. Per the germline V gene, CDR1 is SGHRS and CDR2 is YFSETQ. The CDR3 bases are TGCGCCAGCAGCTTGGATCCGGGGTTCACAGATACGCAGTATTTT. It encodes CASSLDPGFTDTQYF.

This clone was seen once. V and J are TRBV10-3 and TRBJ1-5; TRBD1 is a possible D gene (6 bases). The CDR3 totals 14 residues. V was pared by 4 bases and J by 5 bases, with 12 bases between. Germline lookup yields CDR1 ENHRY and CDR2 SYGVKD. CDR3: CAISGIGGDQPQHF. CDR3 in DNA: TGTGCCATCAGTGGGATAGGGGGGGATCAGCCCCAGCATTTT.

The chain links TRBV2 to TRBJ1-5; TRBD1 matches 8 bases. This CDR3 comprises 15 residues. Germline-derived CDR1 and CDR2 are SNHLY and FYNNEI. The trim removed 5 bases at V and 6 bases at J, leaving 9 bases unmatched. This CDR3 is CASSTQTGGGQPQHF. Written as DNA, the CDR3 is TGTGCCAGCAGTACCCAAACAGGGGGGGGTCAGCCCCAGCATTTT.

The chain couples TRBV7-2 to TRBJ2-7; 8 bases line up with TRBD2. The V segment lost 4 bases and the J segment 0 bases; nucleotides outside the gene matches: 5. The germline CDR1 and CDR2 sequences are SGHTA and FQGNSA. This CDR3 comprises 15 residues. This CDR3 is CASSSTSGVSYEQYF. Written as DNA, the CDR3 is TGTGCCAGCAGCTCCACTAGCGGAGTCTCCTACGAGCAGTACTTC.

This chain uses TRBV10-3 with TRBJ2-1, with 16 bases aligning to TRBD2. The V and J ends lost 7 bases and 9 bases, in that order; junction bases with no gene match: 18. CDR3 size: 19 residues. Looked up from germline, CDR1 is ENHRY and CDR2 is SYGVKD. The CDR3 is CAINKAGTSGRANNGEQFF. As DNA, the CDR3 is TGTGCCATCAATAAAGCCGGGACTAGCGGGAGGGCCAATAATGGTGAGCAGTTCTTC.

In its sample, this clone was seen once. This chain links TRBV11-2 with TRBJ2-1; 8 bases fit TRBD2. The CDR3 totals 16 residues. Germline trimming cut 5 bases from V and 4 bases from J; bases unmatched to any gene: 10. Germline V CDR1 and CDR2: SGHAT, FQNNGV. CDR3 in amino acids: CASSPLGLAGYNEQFF. As DNA, the CDR3 is TGTGCCAGCAGCCCTTTAGGGCTAGCGGGTTACAATGAGCAGTTCTTC.

V usage is TRBV30 and J usage is TRBJ2-7; TRBD1 agrees at 8 bases. Germline-derived CDR1 and CDR2 are GTSNPN and SVGIG (reference sequence). The CDR3 consists of 15 residues. Trimming took 2 bases from V and 4 from J; bases not matched to a gene: 10. The CDR3 sequence is CAWSSPWTGRYEQYF. DNA of the CDR3: TGTGCCTGGAGTTCCCCATGGACAGGGAGATACGAGCAGTACTTC.

This chain links TRBV6-6 with TRBJ2-1; 9 bases line up with TRBD2. J gave up 5 bases and V 6 bases, and 11 bases lay outside the gene matches. The germline V gene has CDR1 MNHNY and CDR2 SVGAGI (reference sequence). There are 16 residues in the CDR3. The CDR3 nucleotides are TGTGCCAGCAGAACAAACCTGCGACTAGCGGACAATGAGCAGTTCTTC. This gives the protein CASRTNLRLADNEQFF.

The chain is built from TRBV6-5 and TRBJ1-1, with 8 nucleotides matching TRBD1. Looked up from germline, CDR1 is MNHEY and CDR2 is SVGAGI. The CDR3 sequence is 14 residues long. After removal of 4 bases from V and 4 bases from J, the junction contained 5 bases not matched to a gene. The CDR3 DNA sequence: TGTGCCAGCAGTTCGCGCACAGGGGGCACTGAAGCTTTCTTT. It specifies CASSSRTGGTEAFF.

The chain uses TRBV29-1 and TRBJ2-3; 13 bases agree with TRBD2. The trim removed 5 bases at V and 2 bases at J, leaving 4 bases unmatched. CDR1 and CDR2 (germline): SQVTM, ANQGSEA. CDR3 size: 15 residues. CDR3 sequence reads: CSVRTSGSITDTQYF. The CDR3 DNA reads as TGCAGCGTTCGGACTAGCGGGAGTATCACAGATACGCAGTATTTT.

The gene calls are TRBV28 and TRBJ2-3; TRBD1 matches 10 bases. CDR1 MDHEN and CDR2 SYDVKM come from the germline V gene. V lost 7 bases and J lost 2; bases outside the gene matches: 6. The CDR3 length is 15 residues. CDR3 in amino acids: CASIPTGGYTDTQYF. In DNA form, the CDR3 reads TGTGCCAGCATTCCGACAGGGGGCTACACAGATACGCAGTATTTT.

The chain combines TRBV18 with TRBJ1-2; 7 nucleotides agree with TRBD1. CDR1 is KGHSH, CDR2 LQKENI, per germline. This CDR3 region has 15 residues. Germline trimming cut 6 bases from V and 2 bases from J; bases unmatched to any gene: 9. CDR3 sequence (DNA): TGTGCCAGCTCTATTGACAGGGCCCCAAACTATGGCTACACCTTC. It encodes CASSIDRAPNYGYTF.

This rearrangement joins TRBV7-9 to TRBJ1-4; possibly TRBD1 for D (5 bases). Per the germline V gene, CDR1 is SEHNR and CDR2 is FQNEAQ (reference sequence). This CDR3 is 15 amino acids long. Trimming removed 1 base from V and 3 bases from J, with 9 bases in between. CDR3 sequence reads: CASSLEGRANEKLFF. The CDR3 nucleotides read TGTGCCAGCAGCTTAGAAGGCAGGGCTAATGAAAAACTGTTTTTT. Full variable domain (rest looked up from reference TRBV7-9 and TRBJ1-4): DTGVSQNPRHKITKRGQNVTFRCDPISEHNRLYWYRQTLGQGPEFLTYFQNEAQLEKSRLLSDRFSAERPKGSFSTLEIQRTEQGDSAMYLCASSLEGRANEKLFFGSGTQLSVL.

In DNA, the CDR3 is TGTGCCAGCAGCTTAGGGGTAGCGGTACAAGAGACCCAGTACTTC. Translated, it gives CASSLGVAVQETQYF. This chain links TRBV11-2 with TRBJ2-5; perhaps TRBD2 as D (6 bases). The germline V and J ends were trimmed by 1 base and 2 bases, with 11 bases remaining between them. Germline CDR1 reads SGHAT; CDR2 reads FQNNGV. The CDR3 covers 15 residues.

This chain links TRBV27 with TRBJ2-2; weak D call: TRBD2 (5 bases). CDR3 size: 15 residues. V was trimmed by 5 bases and J by 4 bases, leaving 14 bases between them. From germline, CDR1 is MNHEY and CDR2 SMNVEV (reference sequence). The CDR3 nucleotides read TGTGCCAGCAGTGTTATGACGGGAAGCACCGGGGAGCTGTTTTTT. Translated: CASSVMTGSTGELFF.

The CDR3 reads CASRNRGGPTEAFF. DNA for the CDR3: TGTGCCAGCAGAAACCGGGGTGGACCCACTGAAGCTTTCTTT. The V gene is TRBV2, the J gene TRBJ1-1; D is unresolved. The V end was cut by 6 bases, the J end by 4 bases, with 15 bases between. Germline lookup yields CDR1 SNHLY and CDR2 FYNNEI. This CDR3 has 14 amino acids.

This sequence joins TRBV19 and TRBJ2-5; D is possibly TRBD1 (7 bases). The germline V gene has CDR1 LNHDA and CDR2 SQIVND (reference sequence). V gave up 8 bases and J gave up 5 bases, with 18 bases separating them. The CDR3 totals 14 residues. The CDR3 nucleotides read TGTGCCAGTTCGGCGCAGGGGGGCTCGGAGACCCAGTACTTC. Protein sequence: CASSAQGGSETQYF. Full variable domain (rest looked up from reference TRBV19 and TRBJ2-5): DGGITQSPKYLFRKEGQNVTLSCEQNLNHDAMYWYRQDPGQGLRLIYYSQIVNDFQKGDIAEGYSVSREKKESFPLTVTSAQKNPTAFYLCASSAQGGSETQYFGPGTRLLVL.

The rearrangement uses TRBV5-6 and TRBJ1-5; TRBD1 matches 9 bases. The CDR3 has 14 amino acids. Trimming took 3 bases from V and 9 from J; bases not matched to a gene: 7. Germline CDR1 is SGHDT and CDR2 is YYEEEE. The CDR3 protein is CASSSTGGLGPQHF. The CDR3 nucleotides are TGTGCCAGCAGCTCCACAGGGGGCTTGGGGCCCCAGCATTTT. The variable domain in full, with the rest retrieved from reference TRBV5-6 and TRBJ1-5, is DAGVTQSPTHLIKTRGQQVTLRCSPKSGHDTVSWYQQALGQGPQFIFQYYEEEERQRGNFPDRFSGHQFPNYSSELNVNALLLGDSALYLCASSSTGGLGPQHFGDGTRLSIL.

The chain combines TRBV29-1 with TRBJ2-2, with D hard to call. This CDR3 is 13 amino acids long. V was shortened by 4 bases and J by 5 bases, with 11 bases between the two germline ends. Germline CDR1 is SQVTM and CDR2 is ANQGSEA. CDR3 bases: TGCAGCGTTGCCCGAGCCTCGACCGGGGAGCTGTTTTTT. Translation: CSVARASTGELFF.